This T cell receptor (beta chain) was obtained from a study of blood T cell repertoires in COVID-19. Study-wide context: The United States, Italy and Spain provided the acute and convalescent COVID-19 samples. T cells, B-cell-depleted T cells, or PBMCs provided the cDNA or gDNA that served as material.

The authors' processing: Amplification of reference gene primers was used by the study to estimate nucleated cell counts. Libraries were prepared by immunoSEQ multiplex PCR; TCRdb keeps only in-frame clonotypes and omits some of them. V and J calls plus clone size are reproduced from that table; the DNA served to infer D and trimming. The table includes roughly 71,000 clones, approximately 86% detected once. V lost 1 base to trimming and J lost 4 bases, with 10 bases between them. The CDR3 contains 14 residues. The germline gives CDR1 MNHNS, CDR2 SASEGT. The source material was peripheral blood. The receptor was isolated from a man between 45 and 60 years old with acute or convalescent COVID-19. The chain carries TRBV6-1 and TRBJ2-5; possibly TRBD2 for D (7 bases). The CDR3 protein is CASSEGGGSETQYF. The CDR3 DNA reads TGTGCCAGCAGTGAAGGGGGGGGCTCAGAGACCCAGTACTTC.